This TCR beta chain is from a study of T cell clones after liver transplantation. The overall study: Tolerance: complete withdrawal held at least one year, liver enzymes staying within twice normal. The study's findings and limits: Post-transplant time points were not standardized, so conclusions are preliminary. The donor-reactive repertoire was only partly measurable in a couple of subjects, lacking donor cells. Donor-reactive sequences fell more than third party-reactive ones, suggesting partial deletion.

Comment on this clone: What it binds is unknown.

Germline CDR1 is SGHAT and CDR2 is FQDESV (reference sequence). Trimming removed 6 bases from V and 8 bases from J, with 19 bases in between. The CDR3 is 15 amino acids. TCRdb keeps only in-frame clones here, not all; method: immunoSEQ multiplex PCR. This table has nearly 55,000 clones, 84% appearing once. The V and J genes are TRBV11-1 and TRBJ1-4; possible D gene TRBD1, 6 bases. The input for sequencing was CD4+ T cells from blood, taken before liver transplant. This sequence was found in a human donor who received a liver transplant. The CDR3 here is CASSTDRNDQEKLFF. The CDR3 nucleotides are TGTGCCAGCAGTACGGACAGAAACGATCAGGAAAAACTGTTTTTT.